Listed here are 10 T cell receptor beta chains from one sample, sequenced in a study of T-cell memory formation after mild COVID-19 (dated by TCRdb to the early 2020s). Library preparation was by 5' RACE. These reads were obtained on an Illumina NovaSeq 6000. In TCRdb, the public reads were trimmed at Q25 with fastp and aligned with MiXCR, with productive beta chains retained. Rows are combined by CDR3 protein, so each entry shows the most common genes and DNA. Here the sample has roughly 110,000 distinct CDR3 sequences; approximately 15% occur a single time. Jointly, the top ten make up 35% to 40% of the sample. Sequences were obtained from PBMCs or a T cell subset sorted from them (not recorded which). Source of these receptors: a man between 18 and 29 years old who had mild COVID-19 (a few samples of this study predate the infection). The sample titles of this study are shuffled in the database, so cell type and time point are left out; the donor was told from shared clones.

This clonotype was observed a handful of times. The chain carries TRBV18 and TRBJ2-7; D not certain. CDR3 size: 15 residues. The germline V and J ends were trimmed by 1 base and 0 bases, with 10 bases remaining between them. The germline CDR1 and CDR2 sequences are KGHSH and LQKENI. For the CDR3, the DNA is TGTGCCAGCTCACCACGCTCCGGCGGCTCCTACGAGCAGTACGTC. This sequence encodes CASSPRSGGSYEQYV.

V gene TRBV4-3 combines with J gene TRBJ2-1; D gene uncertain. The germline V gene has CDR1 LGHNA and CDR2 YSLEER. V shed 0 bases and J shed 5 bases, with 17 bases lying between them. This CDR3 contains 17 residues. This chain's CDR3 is CASSQDREVPYHNEQFF. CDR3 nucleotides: TGCGCCAGCAGCCAAGATCGAGAGGTCCCTTACCACAATGAGCAGTTCTTC.

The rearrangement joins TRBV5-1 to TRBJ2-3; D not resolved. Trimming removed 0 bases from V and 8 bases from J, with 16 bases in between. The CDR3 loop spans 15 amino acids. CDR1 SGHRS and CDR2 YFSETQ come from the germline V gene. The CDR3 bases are TGCGCCAGCAGCTTGGGGTACCCCGCGACGTCTACGCAGTATTTT. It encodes CASSLGYPATSTQYF.

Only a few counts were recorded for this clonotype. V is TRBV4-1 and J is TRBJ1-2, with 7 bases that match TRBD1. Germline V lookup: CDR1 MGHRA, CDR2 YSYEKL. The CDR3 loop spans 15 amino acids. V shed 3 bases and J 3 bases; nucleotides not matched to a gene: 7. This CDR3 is CASSHPQGVDYGYTF. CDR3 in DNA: TGCGCCAGCAGCCACCCCCAGGGGGTTGACTATGGCTACACCTTC.

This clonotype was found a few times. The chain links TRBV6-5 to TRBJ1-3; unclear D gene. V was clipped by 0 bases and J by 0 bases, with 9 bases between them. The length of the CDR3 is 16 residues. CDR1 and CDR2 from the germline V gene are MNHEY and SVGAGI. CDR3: CASSYSGGFSGNTIYF. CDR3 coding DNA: TGTGCCAGCAGTTACTCTGGTGGATTCTCTGGAAACACCATATATTTT.

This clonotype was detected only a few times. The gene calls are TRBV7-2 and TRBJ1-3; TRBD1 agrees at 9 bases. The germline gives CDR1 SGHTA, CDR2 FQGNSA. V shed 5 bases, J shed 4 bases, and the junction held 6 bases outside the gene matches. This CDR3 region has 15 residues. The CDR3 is CASSPQGAQGNTIYF. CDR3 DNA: TGTGCCAGCAGCCCACAGGGGGCGCAAGGAAACACCATATATTTT.

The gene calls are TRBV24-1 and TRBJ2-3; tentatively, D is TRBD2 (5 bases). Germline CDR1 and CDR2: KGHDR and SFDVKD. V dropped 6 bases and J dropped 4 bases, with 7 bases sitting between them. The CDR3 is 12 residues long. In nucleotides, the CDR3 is TGTGCCACCAGTCGGGGAGCAGATACGCAGTATTTT. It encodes CATSRGADTQYF.

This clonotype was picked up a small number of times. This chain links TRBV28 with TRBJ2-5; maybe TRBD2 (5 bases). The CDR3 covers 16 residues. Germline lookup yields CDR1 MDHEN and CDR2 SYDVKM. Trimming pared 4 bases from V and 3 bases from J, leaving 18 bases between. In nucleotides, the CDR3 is TGTGCCAGCAGTTGGGTCGACGGGGAATCGGAAGAGACCCAGTACTTC. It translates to CASSWVDGESEETQYF.

The CDR3 reads CSVAYSGGAGNEQFF. CDR3 nucleotides: TGCAGCGTCGCGTACAGCGGGGGGGCCGGCAATGAGCAGTTCTTC. The chain couples TRBV29-1 to TRBJ2-1; 10 bases match TRBD2. CDR1 and CDR2 (germline): SQVTM, ANQGSEA. Trimming removed 6 bases from V and 6 bases from J; junction bases left unmatched: 11. CDR3 length: 15 amino acids.

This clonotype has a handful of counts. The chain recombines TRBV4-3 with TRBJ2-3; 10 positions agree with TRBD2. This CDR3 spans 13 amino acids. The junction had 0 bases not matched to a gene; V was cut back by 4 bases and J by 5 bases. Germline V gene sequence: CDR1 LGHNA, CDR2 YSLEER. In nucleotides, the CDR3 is TGCGCCAGCAGCCGGACTAGCGGAGATACGCAGTATTTT. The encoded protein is CASSRTSGDTQYF.